This T cell receptor (beta chain) was recorded in a study of response to subunit inactivated influenza vaccine. General study points: That few new T cells are recruited by each seasonal influenza vaccination was the authors' suggestion.

Points on this clonotype: Antigen: not known.

From the RT-PCR reads, TCRdb called clonotypes with MiXCR, one entry per CDR3 protein. The profile shows about 520,000 distinct CDR3 sequences, roughly 25% of them singletons. The CDR3 runs to 16 residues. Germline V lookup: CDR1 SGHAT, CDR2 FQNNGV. The V end was cut by 5 bases, the J end by 3 bases, with 18 bases between. This sequence was found in a man over 45 who received an inactivated influenza vaccine. The chain joins TRBV11-2 to TRBJ2-3, with D tentatively TRBD1 or TRBD2 (6 bases each). The specimen was CD4+ T cells sorted from PBMCs, collected 4 to 6 days after vaccination. The CDR3 reads CASSMRGAFRTDTQYF. The CDR3 nucleotides read TGTGCCAGCAGCATGAGGGGGGCTTTTCGGACAGATACGCAGTATTTT.